This T cell receptor (beta chain) was sequenced for a study of T cells in tuberculosis. Study at large: IGRA-negative adolescents, IGRA-positive adolescents with latent tuberculosis and adults with active tuberculosis formed this South African cohort.

Unsorted cryopreserved PBMC were sequenced, averaging about 92,000 T cells per clinical donor. About this clone itself: Its antigen is still unknown.

Study observations and caveats: Active tuberculosis alpha repertoires lay closer to GMM-specific TCRs than controls'. The TCR-beta difference was not significant; alpha differences partly reflected length.

The assay was immunoSEQ multiplex PCR, and TCRdb's table has in-frame clones only and misses some. The sample has more than 35,000 clones; 85% to 95% are singletons. CDR1 and CDR2 from the germline V gene are SGHTA and FQGNSA. The V and J ends lost 1 base and 3 bases respectively, with 9 bases between them. The CDR3 sequence is 14 residues long. This TCR was sampled from a donor aged 10-30 years with latent tuberculosis or without tuberculosis infection. Sample: PBMCs. The chain is built from TRBV7-2 and TRBJ1-2, with D possibly being TRBD1 (5 bases). CDR3 nucleotide sequence: TGTGCCAGCAGCTTAGGACAGACAGACTATGGCTACACCTTC. Translation: CASSLGQTDYGYTF.